This entry features one T cell receptor beta chain sequence. This specimen belongs to a study of blood T cell repertoires in COVID-19. On the study more broadly: Samples came from the United States, Italy and Spain, spanning acute and convalescent COVID-19. The analysed material was cDNA or gDNA that came from T cells, B-cell-depleted T cells, or PBMCs.

How the authors handled the data: Estimated nucleated cell counts came from reference gene primer amplification. Sequencing was performed with immunoSEQ multiplex PCR; in TCRdb, only in-frame clones are kept and a portion is missing. V, J and clone size are those of that table, while D and trimming were read from the DNA. The profile shows approximately 200,000 clones, roughly nine tenths of them singletons. Trimming removed 5 bases at V and 1 base at J, with 8 bases between. This CDR3 has 13 residues. Germline V gene sequence: CDR1 GTSNPN, CDR2 SVGIG (reference sequence). Sequenced material: peripheral blood. V usage is TRBV30 and J usage is TRBJ2-2; possible D gene TRBD1, 6 bases. This TCR came from a man aged 70 or older with active or convalescent COVID-19. CDR3 residues: CAWVGQNTGELFF. DNA for the CDR3: TGTGCCTGGGTGGGACAGAACACCGGGGAGCTGTTTTTT.